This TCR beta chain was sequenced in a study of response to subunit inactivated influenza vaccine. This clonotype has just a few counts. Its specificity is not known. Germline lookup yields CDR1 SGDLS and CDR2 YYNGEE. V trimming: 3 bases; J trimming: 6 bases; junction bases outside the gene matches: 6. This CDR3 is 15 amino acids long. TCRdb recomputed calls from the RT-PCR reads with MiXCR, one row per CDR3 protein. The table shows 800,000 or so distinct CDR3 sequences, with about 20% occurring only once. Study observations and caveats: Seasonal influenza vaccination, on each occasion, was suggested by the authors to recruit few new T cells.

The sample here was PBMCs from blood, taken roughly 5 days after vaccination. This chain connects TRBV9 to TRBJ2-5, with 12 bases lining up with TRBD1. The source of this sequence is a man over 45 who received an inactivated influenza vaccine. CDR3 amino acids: CASSGGTGGLQTQYF. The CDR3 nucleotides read TGTGCCAGCAGCGGAGGGACAGGGGGCTTGCAGACCCAGTACTTC.